Detailed here is one TCR beta chain. These data are taken from a study of T cell changes during pregnancy in multiple sclerosis. Profiling relied on immunoSEQ multiplex PCR, and the TCRdb table lists in-frame clones only, not all of them. The sample shows around 100,000 clones, approximately 90% of them seen only once. Trimming took 6 bases from V and 2 from J, leaving 10 bases between them. Germline-derived CDR1 and CDR2 are MNHEY and SVGAGI. The CDR3 runs 13 residues. Sequenced material: peripheral blood, taken after pregnancy. The origin of this receptor is a female donor with multiple sclerosis, enrolled in a pregnancy study. The rearrangement joins TRBV6-5 to TRBJ1-1; no firm D call. The CDR3 spells CASRVGSNTEAFF. As DNA, the CDR3 is TGTGCCAGCAGGGTCGGGTCTAACACTGAAGCTTTCTTT.